The text below deals with one TCR beta chain. The CDR3 consists of 16 residues. V lost 0 bases, J lost 8 bases, and 18 bases lay in between. Germline loops: CDR1 SGHRS, CDR2 YFSETQ. The sample is drawn from a study of blood T cell repertoires in COVID-19. Study background: PBMCs, B-cell-depleted T cells, or T cells were the source of the cDNA or gDNA that made up the material.

All enrollees were about 18 to 95 years old and from fewer than 25 US areas. Up to 2 weeks before entering the study, exposed participants had met a COVID-19 case. In the authors' methods: Amplification from reference gene primers served as the basis for estimated nucleated cell counts. Produced via immunoSEQ multiplex PCR; TCRdb's table is partial and in-frame only. V and J calls and clone size follow that table, whereas D and trimming were derived from the DNA. Counted here are around 270,000 clones, approximately 88% occurring once; the ten biggest clones make up 2.5% to 3.5%. The gene calls are TRBV5-1 and TRBJ2-1; D might be TRBD2 (6 bases). Sequencing was carried out using PBMCs or T cells enriched from blood (not recorded which). The TCR comes from a woman in her thirties or forties who had been exposed to COVID-19. The CDR3 DNA is TGCGCCAGCAGCTTGGTGGGTTTAGCGGCCTTGTATGAGCAGTTCTTC. Translation gives CASSLVGLAALYEQFF.